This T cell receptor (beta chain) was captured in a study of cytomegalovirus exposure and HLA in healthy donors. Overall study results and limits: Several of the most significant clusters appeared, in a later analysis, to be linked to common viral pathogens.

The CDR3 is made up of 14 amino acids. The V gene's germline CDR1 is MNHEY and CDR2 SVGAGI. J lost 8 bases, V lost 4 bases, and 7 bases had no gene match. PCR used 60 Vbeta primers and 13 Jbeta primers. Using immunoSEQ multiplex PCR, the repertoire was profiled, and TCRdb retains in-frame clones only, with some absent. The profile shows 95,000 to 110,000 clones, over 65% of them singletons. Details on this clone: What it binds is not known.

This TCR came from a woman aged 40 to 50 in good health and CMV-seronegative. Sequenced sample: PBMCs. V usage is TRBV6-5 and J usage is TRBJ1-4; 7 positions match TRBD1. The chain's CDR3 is CASSSGQIREKLFF. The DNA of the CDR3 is TGTGCCAGCAGTTCGGGACAGATAAGGGAAAAACTGTTTTTT.